This record looks at one T cell receptor beta chain sequence and its context. In the original analysis: The authors estimated nucleated cell counts from reference gene primer amplification. Only in-frame clones appear in the TCRdb table, and some are missing; sequencing was by immunoSEQ multiplex PCR. D and trimming were read from the DNA, whereas the V and J calls and clone size are those reported in that table. This table holds roughly 110,000 clones, about 90% found once. The entry originates in a study of blood T cell repertoires in COVID-19. Study-level background: Sample material is recorded as cDNA or gDNA derived from T cells, B-cell-depleted T cells, or PBMCs.

Germline lookup yields CDR1 LNHDA and CDR2 SQIVND (reference sequence). The J segment lost 3 bases and the V segment lost 10 bases, leaving 7 bases of the junction unmatched. The CDR3 runs to 13 residues. The V and J genes are TRBV19 and TRBJ1-1; 8 bases align to TRBD1. This TCR was sampled from a woman in her thirties with acute or convalescent COVID-19. Sample: peripheral blood. The CDR3 reads CATTPDRDTEAFF. The CDR3 DNA is TGTGCCACGACCCCGGACAGGGACACTGAAGCTTTCTTT.